These 30 T cell receptor beta chains came from one sample sequenced in a study of early stage breast cancer tumors. The method was immunoSEQ multiplex PCR; TCRdb's version includes in-frame clones alone and lacks a portion of them. The sample lists 32,000 or so clones; 55% to 75% were seen once. Sample: blood. All receptors derive from a person between 45 and 65 years old with breast cancer.

The V and J genes are TRBV6-1 and TRBJ2-7; 8 bases are a match to TRBD2. Trimming removed 4 bases from V and 0 bases from J; junction bases left unmatched: 8. This CDR3 region has 16 residues. Looked up from germline, CDR1 is MNHNS and CDR2 is SASEGT. CDR3 DNA sequence: TGTGCCAGCAGTGCGGGGGGGACGCCGAGCTCCTACGAGCAGTACTTC. Translated: CASSAGGTPSSYEQYF.

This clone was picked up a small number of times. The chain uses TRBV30 and TRBJ2-5; 11 bases map to TRBD2. The CDR3 has 15 amino acids. Trimming cost V 4 bases and J 6 bases; bases outside gene matches: 10. Germline CDR1 reads GTSNPN; CDR2 reads SVGIG (reference sequence). CDR3 in amino acids: CAWNLAGGGKKTQYF. CDR3 nucleotides: TGTGCCTGGAACTTAGCGGGAGGGGGAAAAAAGACCCAGTACTTC. Full variable domain (rest looked up from reference TRBV30 and TRBJ2-5): SQTIHQWPATLVQPVGSPLSLECTVEGTSNPNLYWYRQAAGRGLQLLFYSVGIGQISSEVPQNLSASRPQDRQFILSSKKLLLSDSGFYLCAWNLAGGGKKTQYFGPGTRLLVL.

This clone has just one count. V is TRBV5-5 and J is TRBJ1-4, with a possible D match to TRBD1 (5 bases). Germline V gene sequence: CDR1 SGHKS, CDR2 YYEKEE (reference sequence). The CDR3 length is 14 residues. V shed 2 bases and J shed 8 bases, with 13 bases lying between them. CDR3 sequence (DNA): TGTGCCAGCAGCTTCTTTCGGCAGGGAGAAAAACTGTTTTTT. Its translation: CASSFFRQGEKLFF.

The table lists this clone with a few counts. V gene TRBV12-2 combines with J gene TRBJ1-4; TRBD1 was called by the table and not checked on the DNA. TRBV12-2 is flagged as a pseudogene. CDR3 size: 15 residues. The DNA for the CDR3 is TGTGCAAGTCGCTATTACATGGGGCTTAGTGAAAAACTGTTTTTT. The encoded protein is CASRYYMGLSEKLFF.

V is TRBV9 and J is TRBJ2-3; no definite D call. The CDR3 spans 12 residues. Germline V gene data show CDR1 as SGDLS and CDR2 as YYNGEE. V lost 5 bases and J 5 bases, leaving 9 bases between the germline ends. CDR3 in amino acids: CASSPFGDTQYF. The CDR3 nucleotides are TGTGCCAGCAGTCCTTTTGGAGATACGCAGTATTTT.

The chain combines TRBV27 with TRBJ2-1, with 7 positions matching TRBD2. The trim removed 4 bases at V and 8 bases at J, leaving 20 bases unmatched. There are 18 residues in the CDR3. CDR1 and CDR2 (germline): MNHEY, SMNVEV (reference sequence). This chain's CDR3 is CASSSPRILAGEGDEQFF. The DNA for the CDR3 is TGTGCCAGCAGTTCCCCTCGGATATTGGCGGGAGAGGGTGATGAGCAGTTCTTC.

A single count supports this clone. The chain links TRBV19 to TRBJ2-1, with TRBD2 identical over 10 bases. This CDR3 comprises 16 residues. Germline lookup yields CDR1 LNHDA and CDR2 SQIVND (reference sequence). V dropped 4 bases and J dropped 6; count of bases not matched to a gene: 9. For the CDR3, the DNA is TGTGCCAGTAGTACCCGGGGTTCTAGCGGGGGCAATGAGCAGTTCTTC. Protein: CASSTRGSSGGNEQFF.

This clone is a singleton in its sample. This CDR3 reads CAISESLGTSGKETDTQYF. In DNA form, the CDR3 reads TGTGCCATCAGTGAGTCGCTGGGGACTAGCGGGAAGGAGACAGATACGCAGTATTTT. V gene TRBV10-3 combines with J gene TRBJ2-3; TRBD2 aligns across 13 bases. The CDR3 runs to 19 residues. The germline V gene has CDR1 ENHRY and CDR2 SYGVKD. The V and J ends lost 0 bases and 3 bases, in that order; junction bases with no gene match: 9.

V usage is TRBV27 and J usage is TRBJ2-3; D is possibly TRBD1 (5 bases). V gave up 6 bases and J gave up 0 bases, with 16 bases separating them. The CDR3 sequence is 16 residues long. CDR1 is MNHEY, CDR2 SMNVEV, per germline (reference sequence). In nucleotides, the CDR3 is TGTGCCAGCAGACTAACGCAGGGTTCTAGCACAGATACGCAGTATTTT. It codes for CASRLTQGSSTDTQYF.

V gene TRBV12-5 combines with J gene TRBJ2-3; D uncertain. Trimming cost V 6 bases and J 3 bases, with 7 bases left between them. The CDR3 extends over 12 amino acids. The germline V gene has CDR1 LGHNT and CDR2 FRNRAP. The CDR3 spells CASGGITDTQYF. The CDR3 nucleotides read TGTGCTAGTGGGGGGATTACAGATACGCAGTATTTT. The whole variable domain, remainder taken from reference TRBV12-5 and TRBJ2-3, is DARVTQTPRHKVTEMGQEVTMRCQPILGHNTVFWYRQTMMQGLELLAYFRNRAPLDDSGMPKDRFSAEMPDATLATLKIQPSEPRDSAVYFCASGGITDTQYFGPGTRLTVL.

The chain employs TRBV5-6 and TRBJ2-1; D remains ambiguous. Trimming cost V 0 bases and J 8 bases, with 12 bases left between them. The CDR3 is made up of 14 amino acids. Per the germline V gene, CDR1 is SGHDT and CDR2 is YYEEEE. The CDR3 reads CASSLGQPDDEQFF. CDR3 nucleotide sequence: TGTGCCAGCAGCTTGGGCCAACCTGATGATGAGCAGTTCTTC.

In its sample, this clone was seen a few times. The chain links TRBV5-6 to TRBJ2-1, with 7 positions matching TRBD2. Germline V gene sequence: CDR1 SGHDT, CDR2 YYEEEE. CDR3 length: 14 amino acids. Losses at the gene ends were 3 bases for V and 5 bases for J; bases not matched to a gene: 5. CDR3 sequence reads: CASSYSGRDNEQFF. The CDR3 coding sequence is TGTGCCAGCAGCTATAGCGGGCGAGACAATGAGCAGTTCTTC. Looking up the rest from reference TRBV5-6 and TRBJ2-1 gives the full variable domain: DAGVTQSPTHLIKTRGQQVTLRCSPKSGHDTVSWYQQALGQGPQFIFQYYEEEERQRGNFPDRFSGHQFPNYSSELNVNALLLGDSALYLCASSYSGRDNEQFFGPGTRLTVL.

The CDR3 spells CASRRLTGGGNTIYF. DNA for the CDR3: TGTGCCAGCAGACGTCTGACAGGAGGAGGAAACACCATATATTTT. V and J are TRBV5-8 and TRBJ1-3, with a possible D match to TRBD1 (6 bases). The CDR3 runs to 15 residues. Trimming pared 5 bases from V and 4 bases from J, leaving 16 bases between. Germline-derived CDR1 and CDR2 are SGHTS and YDEGEE.

The V and J genes are TRBV7-6 and TRBJ2-1; D unclear. The V gene's germline CDR1 is SGHVS and CDR2 FNYEAQ. Trimming pared 1 base from V and 8 bases from J, leaving 12 bases between. The CDR3 has 14 amino acids. The CDR3, as DNA: TGTGCCAGCAGCTTAGGTAGGGTACCCCATGAGCAGTTCTTC. This codes for CASSLGRVPHEQFF.

The chain uses TRBV5-1 and TRBJ2-7, with D uncertain. The germline CDR1 and CDR2 sequences are SGHRS and YFSETQ. The CDR3 contains 11 residues. Trimming took off 5 bases at V and 1 base at J, with 4 bases between the two ends. CDR3 nucleotides: TGCGCCAGCAGGTATTCCTACGAGCAGTACTTC. Amino acid sequence: CASRYSYEQYF. Looking up the rest from reference TRBV5-1 and TRBJ2-7 gives the full variable domain: KAGVTQTPRYLIKTRGQQVTLSCSPISGHRSVSWYQQTPGQGLQFLFEYFSETQRNKGNFPGRFSGRQFSNSRSEMNVSTLELGDSALYLCASRYSYEQYFGPGTRLTVT.

This clone showed up just a few times. The V call is TRBV7-9, the J call TRBJ1-2; the D is unclear. V shed 5 bases and J shed 7 bases, with 20 bases lying between them. The germline V gene has CDR1 SEHNR and CDR2 FQNEAQ (reference sequence). The CDR3 spans 15 residues. DNA of the CDR3: TGTGCCAGCAGCAACCTCGACGGGCCGAGGAGTGGCTACACCTTC. It encodes CASSNLDGPRSGYTF.

This chain joins TRBV4-2 and TRBJ1-2, with a tentative D call TRBD1 (5 bases). The CDR3 sequence is 15 residues long. Germline CDR1 reads LGHNA; CDR2 reads YNFKEQ. Trimming removed 0 bases at V and 4 bases at J, with 12 bases between. The CDR3 sequence is CASSQDLGAIYGYTF. The CDR3 DNA reads as TGTGCCAGCAGCCAAGATCTTGGGGCGATCTATGGCTACACCTTC.

This chain joins TRBV7-2 and TRBJ2-1; D is unclear. CDR1 and CDR2 from the germline V gene are SGHTA and FQGNSA. V lost 1 base to trimming and J lost 10 bases, with 17 bases between them. This CDR3 is 15 amino acids long. CDR3 in DNA: TGTGCCAGCAGCTTAGACGTCGGGTCCCCTCGGGAGCAGTTCTTC. Translating it yields CASSLDVGSPREQFF.

The rearrangement uses TRBV9 and TRBJ1-1, with D possibly TRBD1 on 5 matching bases. This CDR3 comprises 13 residues. Per the germline V gene, CDR1 is SGDLS and CDR2 is YYNGEE. Trimming took off 0 bases at V and 7 bases at J, with 10 bases between the two ends. This chain's CDR3 is CASSVAGTGEAFF. In DNA form, the CDR3 reads TGTGCCAGCAGCGTAGCTGGGACGGGTGAAGCTTTCTTT.

This clone was picked up one time. V gene TRBV19 combines with J gene TRBJ1-3; no clear D. V lost 3 bases to trimming and J lost 0 bases, with 6 bases between them. CDR1 and CDR2 (germline): LNHDA, SQIVND (reference sequence). The CDR3 is 14 amino acids. The CDR3: CASSMGYSGNTIYF. CDR3 coding DNA: TGTGCCAGTAGTATGGGCTACTCTGGAAACACCATATATTTT.

The chain couples TRBV6-1 to TRBJ2-7; tentatively, D is TRBD1 (6 bases). Trimming cost V 3 bases and J 5 bases, with 17 bases left between them. Germline lookup yields CDR1 MNHNS and CDR2 SASEGT. CDR3 length: 15 amino acids. The CDR3 loop is CASSDKPQGRDEQYF. For the CDR3, the DNA is TGTGCCAGCAGTGACAAACCTCAGGGGAGAGACGAGCAGTACTTC.

The sample holds many counts of this clone. The V call is TRBV7-2, the J call TRBJ2-7; TRBD2 is a possible D gene (5 bases). Germline V CDR1 and CDR2: SGHTA, FQGNSA. The CDR3 contains 11 residues. The V gene lost 4 bases and the J gene lost 9 bases, with 10 bases spanning the gap. CDR3 protein: CASSSTMGQYF. CDR3 nucleotides: TGTGCCAGCAGCTCGACTATGGGGCAGTACTTC.

This sequence joins TRBV28 and TRBJ1-4; no firm D call. This CDR3 has 16 amino acids. CDR1 MDHEN and CDR2 SYDVKM come from the germline V gene. Between the trimmed V and J ends, which lost 4 bases and 5 bases, there was a span of 17 bases. This chain's CDR3 is CASSSQGSEPNEKLFF. The CDR3 coding sequence is TGTGCCAGCAGTTCCCAAGGCTCTGAACCCAATGAAAAACTGTTTTTT.

The V call is TRBV6-5, the J call TRBJ2-1, with 9 bases matching TRBD1. Trimming took 6 bases from V and 8 from J; bases not matched to a gene: 11. This CDR3 spans 15 amino acids. Germline-derived CDR1 and CDR2 are MNHEY and SVGAGI. The CDR3 nucleotides are TGTGCCAGCAGGGTACAGGGGGCCCCTATGGATGAGCAGTTCTTC. Translation gives CASRVQGAPMDEQFF.

This clone was seen a handful of times. V gene TRBV6-1 combines with J gene TRBJ2-7; D is ambiguous. This CDR3 has 12 residues. Per the germline V gene, CDR1 is MNHNS and CDR2 is SASEGT. The V end was cut by 5 bases, the J end by 7 bases, with 12 bases between. This chain's CDR3 is CASSLGSGEQYF. CDR3 DNA: TGTGCCAGCAGTCTGGGGTCCGGGGAGCAGTACTTC.

The chain combines TRBV19 with TRBJ1-5; D is perhaps TRBD1 (5 bases). From germline, CDR1 is LNHDA and CDR2 SQIVND (reference sequence). V dropped 3 bases and J dropped 4 bases, with 7 bases sitting between them. This CDR3 spans 13 amino acids. The CDR3, as DNA: TGTGCCAGTAGTATGGGGGGGAATCAGCCCCAGCATTTT. Amino acids: CASSMGGNQPQHF.

By share, this clone counts as medium-sized. The chain is built from TRBV7-6 and TRBJ2-1; possibly TRBD1 for D (5 bases). The CDR3 length is 14 residues. V gave up 1 base and J gave up 8 bases, with 12 bases separating them. Germline CDR1 is SGHVS and CDR2 is FNYEAQ. The CDR3 reads CASSLGGADHEQFF. CDR3 coding DNA: TGTGCCAGCAGCTTAGGGGGCGCTGACCATGAGCAGTTCTTC.

The chain recombines TRBV7-9 with TRBJ2-7, with D possibly called TRBD1 or TRBD2 (5 bases each). This CDR3 has 13 residues. V lost 5 bases and J 5 bases, leaving 13 bases between the germline ends. Germline assignment: CDR1 SEHNR and CDR2 FQNEAQ (reference sequence). DNA of the CDR3: TGTGCCAGCAGCCTGGCCGGGACGGACGAGCAGTACTTC. Translated: CASSLAGTDEQYF.

The J gene is TRBJ1-5, the V gene TRBV6-1; D remains ambiguous. Germline V CDR1 and CDR2: MNHNS, SASEGT. Trimming pared 6 bases from V and 0 bases from J, leaving 12 bases between. CDR3 length: 15 residues. The CDR3: CASRPAGGSNQPQHF. The CDR3 nucleotides read TGTGCCAGCAGACCGGCAGGAGGTAGCAATCAGCCCCAGCATTTT.

This sequence joins TRBV7-3 and TRBJ2-1, with D tentatively TRBD2 (5 bases). Germline loops: CDR1 SGHTA, CDR2 FQGTGA. V was shortened by 5 bases and J by 1 base, with 6 bases between the two germline ends. This CDR3 is built from 13 residues. The CDR3 nucleotides are TGTGCCAGCAGCCGGGGTTCCTACAATGAGCAGTTCTTC. Translating it yields CASSRGSYNEQFF.